Sequencing of this TCR beta chain was carried out in a study of regulatory T cells in long-lasting Graves disease. Study information: Antithyroid drugs had been taken under 3 months by newly diagnosed Graves' patients.

Study-wide results and limits: The study found TRBV28, TRBJ1-2 and TRBJ2-5 favored in persistent disease.

This clonotype was detected many times. Its antigen is still unknown. Specified time point: newly diagnosed GD, antithyroid drugs for less than 3 months. With RNA extracted from PBMCs as input, the TCR library was made. From each patient, around 10 milliliters of peripheral blood was drawn and collected into an EDTA anticoagulant tube. Library construction for TCR beta used iRepertoire HTBI primers and Arm-PCR of CDR3 regions. Via MiXCR, TCRdb re-called the multiplex PCR reads, giving one row per CDR3 protein. The sample comprises 300,000 to 400,000 distinct CDR3 sequences, 16% of which are singletons, and 25% to 30% rests with the top ten. The CDR3 has 14 amino acids. V was cut by 0 bases and J by 9 bases, with 12 bases left in between. CDR1 is KGHSH and CDR2 is LQKENI in the germline V gene. These data are also associated with another study on T cells in Graves' hyperthyroidism and ophthalmopathy. From that paper: Blood shared most expanded thyroid clonotypes above 0.001.

The chain carries TRBV18 and TRBJ2-1; D perhaps matches TRBD1 (6 bases). The material was peripheral blood mononuclear cells (PBMCs), obtained at new diagnosis, from a patient treated with antithyroid drugs. This clonotype originated in a man aged 40-49 years with Graves disease. CDR3 in DNA: TGTGCCAGCTCACCACCGACAGGCTCGGCTGAGCAGTTCTTC. Amino acids: CASSPPTGSAEQFF.